This TCR beta chain was captured by sequencing in a study of shared clonotypes between healthy human individuals. In the study overall: Donor composition was a couple of women and a few men, aged 18 to 49.

There are 16 residues in the CDR3. Germline loops: CDR1 SGHRS, CDR2 YFSETQ. The V end was cut by 0 bases, the J end by 0 bases, with 11 bases between. Whole-study findings and limits: Rarefaction exposed incomplete sorted-subset sequencing despite large depth. Only blood underwent sampling, and tissue repertoires likely differ. Clonotype sharing levels among donors were expected to vary with sequencing depth.

TCRdb's table, derived via immunoSEQ multiplex PCR, lists solely in-frame clones and lacks some. The sample shows 2 million to 2.5 million clones, approximately 95% of them seen only once. Turning to this clone: Its specificity is unknown.

The material sequenced was naive CD4+ T cells from PBMCs. As to subset: CD45RA+ positively selected. This chain joins TRBV5-1 and TRBJ2-3; no firm D call. The receptor's source is a man aged 18-30 years in good health. Some clones in this sample may be carry-over from other donors' samples. The CDR3, as DNA: TGCGCCAGCAGCTTGGCGCCAAGTCCTAGCACAGATACGCAGTATTTT. Translating it yields CASSLAPSPSTDTQYF.